The entry below describes one T cell receptor (beta chain). What it recognizes is unknown. Germline and junction disagree at one end, which may indicate a read error. The control participants were healthy donors, and these controls were matched with respect to both age and sex. In contrast to the negatively isolated CD8+ and CD4+ T cells, TEMRA cells were FACS-enriched. The data originate from a study of CD8 T cells in Susac syndrome. Study results and limitations: The number of individuals included in the study's TCR sequencing and HLA analysis was acknowledged as relatively small.

The CDR3 totals 17 residues. Germline CDR1 reads SSHAT; CDR2 reads FNYEAQ (reference sequence). RNA in amounts of roughly 0.5 to 1 ug was reverse transcribed with random hexamers. The TCR beta CDR3 was amplified by immunoSEQ multiplex PCR across 54 Vbeta, 13 Jbeta. Using its own MiXCR run on the immunoSEQ multiplex PCR reads, TCRdb lists one record per CDR3 protein. The table lists 140,000 to 150,000 distinct CDR3 sequences, approximately 95% of them singletons. The genes are TRBV7-7 and TRBJ2-5; 8 bases match TRBD1. This receptor was obtained from a human donor in good health. The sample comprised CD4+ T cells from PBMCs. The CDR3 DNA reads TGTGCTAGCAGCCCTACTTTGGGACAGGCTTACCAAGAGACCCAGTACTTC. It is translated as CASSPTLGQAYQETQYF.